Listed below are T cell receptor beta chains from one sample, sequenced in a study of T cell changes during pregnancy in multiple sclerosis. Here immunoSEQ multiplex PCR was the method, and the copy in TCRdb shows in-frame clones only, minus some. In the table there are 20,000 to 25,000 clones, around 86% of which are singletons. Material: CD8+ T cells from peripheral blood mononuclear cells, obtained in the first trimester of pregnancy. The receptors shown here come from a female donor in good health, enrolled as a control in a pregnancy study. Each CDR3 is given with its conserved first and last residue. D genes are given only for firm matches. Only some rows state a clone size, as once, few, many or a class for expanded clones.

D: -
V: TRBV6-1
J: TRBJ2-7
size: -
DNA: TGTGCCTGCATCCCACCGAGCTCCTACGAGCAGTACTTC
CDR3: CACIPPSSYEQYF

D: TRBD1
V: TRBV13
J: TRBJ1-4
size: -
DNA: TGTGCCAGCAGCCCATCGACAGGGCCTAATGAAAAACTGTTTTTT
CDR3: CASSPSTGPNEKLFF

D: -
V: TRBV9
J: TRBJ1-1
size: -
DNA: TGTGCCAGCAGCGTGGGAATTGCAGGAGGAAGCACTGAAGCTTTCTTT
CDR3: CASSVGIAGGSTEAFF

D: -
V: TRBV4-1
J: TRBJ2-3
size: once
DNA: TGCGCCAGCAGCCAACGGACAGTCGAACTAGGCACAGATACGCAGTATTTT
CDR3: CASSQRTVELGTDTQYF

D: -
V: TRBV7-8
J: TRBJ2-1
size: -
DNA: TGTGCCAGCAGCCCCCGGAAAAGGGGTTACAATGAGCAGTTCTTC
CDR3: CASSPRKRGYNEQFF

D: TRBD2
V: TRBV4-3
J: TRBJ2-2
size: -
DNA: TGCGCCAGCAGCCAGGGACTAGCGGGGGGGCGGAGCACCGGGGAGCTGTTTTTT
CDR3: CASSQGLAGGRSTGELFF

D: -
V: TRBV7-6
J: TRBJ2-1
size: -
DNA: TGTGCCAGCAGCCGAACAGGGTTCCCTTACAATGAGCAGTTCTTC
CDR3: CASSRTGFPYNEQFF

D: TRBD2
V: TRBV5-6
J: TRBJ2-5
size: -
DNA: TGTGCCAGCAGCTTTCGGGCGGGGGGGTATGAAGAGACCCAGTACTTC
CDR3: CASSFRAGGYEETQYF

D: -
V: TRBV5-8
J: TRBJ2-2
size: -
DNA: TGTGCCAGCAGCCTTTATCTCACCGGGGAGCTGTTTTTT
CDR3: CASSLYLTGELFF

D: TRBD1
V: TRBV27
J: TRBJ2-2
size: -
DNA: TGTGCCAGCAGCGGGTGGACAGGGGACACCGGGGAGCTGTTTTTT
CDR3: CASSGWTGDTGELFF

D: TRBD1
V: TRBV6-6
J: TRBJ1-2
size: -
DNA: TGTGCCAGCAGTTACGGACAGGGGGACGGCTACACCTTC
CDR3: CASSYGQGDGYTF

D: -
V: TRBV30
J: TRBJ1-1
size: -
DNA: TGTGCCTGGAGAAGGGGGGGAATGAACACTGAAGCTTTCTTT
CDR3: CAWRRGGMNTEAFF

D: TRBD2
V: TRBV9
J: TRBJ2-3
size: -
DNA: TGTGCCAGCAGCGTAGGGGGCGGGGGGGGCACAGATACGCAGTATTTT
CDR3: CASSVGGGGGTDTQYF

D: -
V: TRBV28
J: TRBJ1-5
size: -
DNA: TGTGCCAGCAGTACGACCCGTACCGACAACAATCAGCCCCAGCATTTT
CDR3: CASSTTRTDNNQPQHF

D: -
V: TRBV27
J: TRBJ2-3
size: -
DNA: TGTGCCAGCAGTTTCTCCAGGGGAGGGCTCACAGATACGCAGTATTTT
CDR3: CASSFSRGGLTDTQYF

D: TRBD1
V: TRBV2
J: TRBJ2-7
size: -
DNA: TGTGCCAGCAGTGAAACTTTTACAGGGGACAGCTCCTACGAGCAGTACTTC
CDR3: CASSETFTGDSSYEQYF

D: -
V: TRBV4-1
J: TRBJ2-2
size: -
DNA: TGCGCCAGCAGCCAAGGTCATACCGGGGGAACCGGGGAGCTGTTTTTT
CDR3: CASSQGHTGGTGELFF

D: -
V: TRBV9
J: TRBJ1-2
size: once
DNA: TGTGCCAGCAGCGCTCCCCTTAACTATGGCTACACCTTC
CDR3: CASSAPLNYGYTF

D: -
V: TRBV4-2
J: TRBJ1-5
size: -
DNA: TGTGCCAGCAGCCGAACCTTGGGGGGGTCTCAGCCCCAGCATTTT
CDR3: CASSRTLGGSQPQHF

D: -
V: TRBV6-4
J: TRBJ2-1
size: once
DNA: TGTGCCAGCAGCGAACAGGGGGAGGGATACAATGAGCAGTTCTTC
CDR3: CASSEQGEGYNEQFF

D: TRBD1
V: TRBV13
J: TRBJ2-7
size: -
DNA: TGTGCCAGCAGTCAATCCCCGGGACAGGGTGGTCTCTGGGATGGGGAGCAGTACTTC
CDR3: CASSQSPGQGGLWDGEQYF

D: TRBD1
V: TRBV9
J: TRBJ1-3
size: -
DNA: TGTGCCAGCAGCGTAGCCCGGACAGGGGGCTCTGGAAACACCATATATTTT
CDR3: CASSVARTGGSGNTIYF

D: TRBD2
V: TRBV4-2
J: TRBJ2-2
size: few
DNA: TGTGCCAGCAGCCCTTCGTGGGGGGGAACCGGGGAGCTGTTTTTT
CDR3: CASSPSWGGTGELFF

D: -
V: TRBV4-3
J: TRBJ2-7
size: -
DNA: TGCGCCAGCAGCCAAGACAGGTCCTACGAGCAGTACTTC
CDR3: CASSQDRSYEQYF

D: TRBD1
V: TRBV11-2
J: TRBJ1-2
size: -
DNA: TGTGCCAGCAGCTCAGGACAGGGGGCCGCCTATGGCTACACCTTC
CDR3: CASSSGQGAAYGYTF

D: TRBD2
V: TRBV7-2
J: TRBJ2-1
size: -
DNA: TGTGCCAGCACCCGAGGTAGCGGGGGGCGGTACAATGAGCAGTTCTTC
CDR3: CASTRGSGGRYNEQFF

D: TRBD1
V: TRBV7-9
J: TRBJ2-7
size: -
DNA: TGTGCCAGCAGCTCTCCCGGGACAGGGACAGTCGAGCAGTACTTC
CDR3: CASSSPGTGTVEQYF

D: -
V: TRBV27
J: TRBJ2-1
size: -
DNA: TGTGCCAGCAGCTTCGTGGCCGCGTTCGGGGAGCAGTTCTTC
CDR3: CASSFVAAFGEQFF

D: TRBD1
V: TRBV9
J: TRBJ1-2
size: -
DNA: TGTGCCAGCAGCGCAACCGGGACAGGGGGCGCGGGGGGCTACACCTTC
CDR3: CASSATGTGGAGGYTF

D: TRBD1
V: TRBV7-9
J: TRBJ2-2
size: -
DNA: TGTGCCAGCAGCCCCGGACCGGGACAGGGGGACGGGGAGCTGTTTTTT
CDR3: CASSPGPGQGDGELFF

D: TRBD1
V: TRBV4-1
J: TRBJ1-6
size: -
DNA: TGCGCCAGCAGTCCGGGACAGTGGGGGTCACCCCTCCACTTT
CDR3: CASSPGQWGSPLHF

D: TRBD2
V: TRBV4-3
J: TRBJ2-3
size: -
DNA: TGCGCCAGCAGCCCAGTATTGGGACTAGCGGGGACTAGCACAGATACGCAGTATTTT
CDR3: CASSPVLGLAGTSTDTQYF

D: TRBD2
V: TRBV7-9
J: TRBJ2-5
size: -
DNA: TGTGCCAGCTTCGGGGGGGACGACCAAGAGACCCAGTACTTC
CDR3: CASFGGDDQETQYF

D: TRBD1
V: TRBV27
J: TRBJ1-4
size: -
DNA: TGTGCCAGCGGACTACAGGGGGCTAATGAAGAACTGTTTTTT
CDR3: CASGLQGANEELFF

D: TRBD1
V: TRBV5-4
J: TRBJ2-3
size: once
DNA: TGTGCCACCGTACAGGGGGCCGGAGATACGCAGTATTTT
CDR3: CATVQGAGDTQYF

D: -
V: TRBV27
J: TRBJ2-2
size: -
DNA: TGTGCCAGCAACCAAGACGGGACCGGGGAGCTGTTTTTT
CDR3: CASNQDGTGELFF

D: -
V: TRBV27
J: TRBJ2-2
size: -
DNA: TGTGCCAGCAGTTTTAGTCTTTCCCCCACCGGGGAGCTGTTTTTT
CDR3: CASSFSLSPTGELFF

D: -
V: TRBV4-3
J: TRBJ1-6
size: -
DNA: TGCGCCAGCAGCCAAGATCGGGCTTTTACAGGGTCGGCACCCCTCCACTTT
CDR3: CASSQDRAFTGSAPLHF

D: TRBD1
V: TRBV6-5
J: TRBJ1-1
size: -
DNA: TGTGCCAGCAGTTGGGACAGAAGGACAGTGAACACTGAAGCTTTCTTT
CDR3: CASSWDRRTVNTEAFF

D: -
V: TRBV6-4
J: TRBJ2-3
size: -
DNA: TGTGCCAGCAGTGGGGGCAGCACAGATACGCAGTATTTT
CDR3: CASSGGSTDTQYF

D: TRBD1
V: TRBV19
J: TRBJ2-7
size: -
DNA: TGTGCCAGTAGTGACGGGACAGGCCCTGGGAAACCTTACGAGCAGTACTTC
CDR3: CASSDGTGPGKPYEQYF

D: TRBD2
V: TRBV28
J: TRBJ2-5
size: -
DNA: TGTGCCAGCGTCGAGAGACTAGCGGGGATCCAAGAGACCCAGTACTTC
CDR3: CASVERLAGIQETQYF

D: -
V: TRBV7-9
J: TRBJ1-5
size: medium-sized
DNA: TGTGCCAGCAGCTTAGCCGGGACTAATCAGCCCCAGCATTTT
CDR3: CASSLAGTNQPQHF

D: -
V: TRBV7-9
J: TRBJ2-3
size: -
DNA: TGTGCCAGCAACACTCCCAACGGGGATACGCAGTATTTT
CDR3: CASNTPNGDTQYF

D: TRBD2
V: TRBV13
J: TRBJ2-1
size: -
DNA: TGTGCCAGCAGCTCGCTGGCGGGACTAGCCTACAATGAGCAGTTCTTC
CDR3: CASSSLAGLAYNEQFF

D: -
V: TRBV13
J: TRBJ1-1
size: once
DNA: TGTGCCAGCAGCTTAGAGAGCCTGACATCCAACACTGAAGCTTTCTTT
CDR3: CASSLESLTSNTEAFF

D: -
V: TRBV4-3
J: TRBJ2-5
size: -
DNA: TGCGCCAGCAGCCAAGACTTGCGGTCACCAAAGACCCAGTACTTC
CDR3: CASSQDLRSPKTQYF

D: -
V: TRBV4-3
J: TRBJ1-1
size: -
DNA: TGCGCCAGCAGCCAAGTGCGGGTCGGGCAGAACACTGAAGCTTTCTTT
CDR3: CASSQVRVGQNTEAFF

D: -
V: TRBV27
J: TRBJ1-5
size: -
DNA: TGTGCCAGCAGTTTATCTAAAGGGGGCAATCAGCCCCAGCATTTT
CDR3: CASSLSKGGNQPQHF

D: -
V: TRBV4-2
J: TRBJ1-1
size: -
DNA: TGTGCCAGCAGCCAAGAAGTCGGGACACCCCAAGAAGCTTTCTTT
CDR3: CASSQEVGTPQEAFF

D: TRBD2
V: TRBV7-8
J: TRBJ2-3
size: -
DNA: TGTGCCAGCAGCTTAGTGCCCCCCGGACTAGCGGGGTGGGCAGATACGCAGTATTTT
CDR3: CASSLVPPGLAGWADTQYF

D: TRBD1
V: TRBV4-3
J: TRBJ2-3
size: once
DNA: TGCGCCAGCAGCCCAAGACAGGGTGGGATAGATACAGATACGCAGTATTTT
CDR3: CASSPRQGGIDTDTQYF

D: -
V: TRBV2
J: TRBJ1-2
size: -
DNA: TGTGCCAGCAGTGAAGACTTTGGTGACAGTACTAACTATGGCTACACCTTC
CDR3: CASSEDFGDSTNYGYTF

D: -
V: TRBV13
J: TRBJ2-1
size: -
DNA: TGTGCCAGCAGCCCCAGCTCCTACAATGAGCAGTTCTTC
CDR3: CASSPSSYNEQFF

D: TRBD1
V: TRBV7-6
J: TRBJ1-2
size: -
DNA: TGTGCCAGCAGTCCCAAGGGGGCCGGAGGGGGAGGCTACACCTTC
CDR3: CASSPKGAGGGGYTF

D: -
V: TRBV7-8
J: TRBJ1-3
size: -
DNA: TGTGCCAGCAGCCTCCTTGGGGGGACTGGAAACACCATATATTTT
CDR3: CASSLLGGTGNTIYF

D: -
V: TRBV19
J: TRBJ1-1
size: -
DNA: TGTGCCAGTAGTATAACAGCATGGAACACTGAAGCTTTCTTT
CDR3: CASSITAWNTEAFF

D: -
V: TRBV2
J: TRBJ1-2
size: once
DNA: TGTGCCAGCAGTGTGACAGGAAACTATGGCTACACCTTC
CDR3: CASSVTGNYGYTF

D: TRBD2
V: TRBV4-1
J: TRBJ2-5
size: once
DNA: TGCGCCAGCAGCTCGCCGGGACTATCGCCCCAGTACTTC
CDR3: CASSSPGLSPQYF

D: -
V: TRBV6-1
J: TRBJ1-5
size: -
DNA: TGTGCCAGCAAGGCAGGAGGCCAGCCCCAGCATTTT
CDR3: CASKAGGQPQHF